A single T cell receptor (beta chain) is shown here with its context. The target antigen is unknown. The data stem from a study of cytomegalovirus exposure and HLA in healthy donors. Study-wide results and caveats: Most subjects had HLA-A and HLA-B alleles reportedly predicted accurately by TCR beta sequences. Later on, a genetic analysis was performed. It linked a missense variant in DCLRE1C with V- and J-gene trimming of TCR beta. Later, an analysis showed that TCR beta chains associated with HLA were more clonally expanded than others that were equally common.

Both 60 Vbeta primers and 13 Jbeta primers went into the PCR. Some clones are missing from TCRdb's copy, which holds only in-frame ones; the method was immunoSEQ multiplex PCR. This listing includes 150,000 or so clones. Per the germline V gene, CDR1 is SGHRS and CDR2 is YFSETQ. The CDR3 contains 15 residues. The V segment lost 3 bases and the J segment 5 bases; nucleotides outside the gene matches: 10. The chain carries TRBV5-1 and TRBJ1-1; 7 bases are shared with TRBD1. This sequence was found in a man aged 25-40 years in good health and CMV-seronegative. Sequencing was done on a sample of PBMCs. The CDR3 DNA is TGCGCCAGCAGCTACGACCAGGGGGTAGGAACTGAAGCTTTCTTT. Translation: CASSYDQGVGTEAFF.